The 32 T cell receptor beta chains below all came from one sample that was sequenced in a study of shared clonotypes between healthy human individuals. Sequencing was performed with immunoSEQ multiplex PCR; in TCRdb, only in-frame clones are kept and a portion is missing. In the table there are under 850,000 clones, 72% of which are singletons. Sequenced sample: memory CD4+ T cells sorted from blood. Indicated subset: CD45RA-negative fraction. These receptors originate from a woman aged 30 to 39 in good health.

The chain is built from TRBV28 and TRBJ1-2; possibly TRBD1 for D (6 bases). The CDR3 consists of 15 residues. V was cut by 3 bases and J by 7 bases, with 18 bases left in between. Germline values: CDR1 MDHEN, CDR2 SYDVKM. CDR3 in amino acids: CASSFSGVRRVGYTF. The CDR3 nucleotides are TGTGCCAGCAGTTTCTCAGGGGTTCGTAGGGTTGGCTACACCTTC.

CDR3 in amino acids: CASSPMTGAAGLYEQYF. CDR3 in DNA: TGTGCCAGCTCACCAATGACAGGGGCCGCGGGGCTCTACGAGCAGTACTTC. The V call is TRBV18, the J call TRBJ2-7, with 8 bases that match TRBD1. The CDR3 length is 17 residues. Unmatched junction bases numbered 12, after V lost 2 bases and J lost 3 bases. Germline values: CDR1 KGHSH, CDR2 LQKENI.

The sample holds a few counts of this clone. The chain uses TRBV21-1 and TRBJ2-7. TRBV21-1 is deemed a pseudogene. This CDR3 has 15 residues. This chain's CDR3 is CASSKGKGRFYEQYF. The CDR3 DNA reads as TGTGCCAGCAGCAAAGGGAAGGGACGGTTCTACGAGCAGTACTTC.

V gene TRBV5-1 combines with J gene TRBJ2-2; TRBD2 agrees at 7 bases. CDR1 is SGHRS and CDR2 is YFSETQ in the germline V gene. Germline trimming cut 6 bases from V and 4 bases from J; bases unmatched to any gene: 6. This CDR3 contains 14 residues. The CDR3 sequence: CASTAGSGTGELFF. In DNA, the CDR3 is TGCGCCAGCACAGCGGGGAGCGGCACCGGGGAGCTGTTTTTT.

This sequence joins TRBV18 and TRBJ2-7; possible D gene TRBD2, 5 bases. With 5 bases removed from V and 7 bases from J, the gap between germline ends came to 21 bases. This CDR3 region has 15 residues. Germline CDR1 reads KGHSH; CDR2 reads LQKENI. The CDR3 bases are TGTGCCAGCTCAGTTTCCCCGGCCCAATCGGGGGAGCAGTACTTC. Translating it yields CASSVSPAQSGEQYF.

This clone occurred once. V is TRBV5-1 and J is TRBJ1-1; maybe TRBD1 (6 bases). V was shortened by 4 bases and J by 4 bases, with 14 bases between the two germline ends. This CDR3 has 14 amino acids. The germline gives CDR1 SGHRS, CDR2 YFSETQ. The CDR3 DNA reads TGCGCCAGCAGCCTCTCTACAGGGACCACTGAAGCTTTCTTT. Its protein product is CASSLSTGTTEAFF.

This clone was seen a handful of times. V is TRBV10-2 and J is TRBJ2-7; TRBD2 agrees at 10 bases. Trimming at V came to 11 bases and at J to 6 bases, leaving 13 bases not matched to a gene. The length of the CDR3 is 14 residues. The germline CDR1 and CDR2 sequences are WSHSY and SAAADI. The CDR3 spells CASHGSGRAREQYF. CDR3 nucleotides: TGCGCCTCCCATGGGAGCGGGAGGGCCCGCGAGCAGTACTTC.

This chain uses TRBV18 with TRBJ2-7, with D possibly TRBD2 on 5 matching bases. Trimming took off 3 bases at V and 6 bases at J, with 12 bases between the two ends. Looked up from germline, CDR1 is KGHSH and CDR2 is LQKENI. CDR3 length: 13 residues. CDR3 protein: CASSPTSEGEQYF. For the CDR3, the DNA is TGTGCCAGCTCACCGACGTCTGAGGGCGAGCAGTACTTC.

The CDR3 region is CATQARTGGTEAFF. CDR3 coding DNA: TGTGCCACCCAAGCCCGGACAGGGGGCACTGAAGCTTTCTTT. The V gene is TRBV19, the J gene TRBJ1-1; TRBD1 matches at 10 bases. The CDR3 is made up of 14 amino acids. CDR1 and CDR2 (germline): LNHDA, SQIVND (reference sequence). Trimming at V came to 10 bases and at J to 4 bases, leaving 9 bases not matched to a gene.

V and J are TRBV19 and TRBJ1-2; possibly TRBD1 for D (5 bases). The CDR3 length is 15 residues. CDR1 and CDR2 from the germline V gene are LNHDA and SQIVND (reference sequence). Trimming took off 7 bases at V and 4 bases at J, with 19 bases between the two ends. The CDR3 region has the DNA TGTGCCAGTACTCCGGCTCGAGGGACCGGCTATGGCTACACCTTC. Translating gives CASTPARGTGYGYTF.

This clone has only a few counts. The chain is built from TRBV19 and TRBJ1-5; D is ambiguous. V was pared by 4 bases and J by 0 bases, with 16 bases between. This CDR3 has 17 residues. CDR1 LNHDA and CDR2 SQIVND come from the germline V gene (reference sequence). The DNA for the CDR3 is TGTGCCAGTAGTACCCCGAAAGACGGCTATAGCAATCAGCCCCAGCATTTT. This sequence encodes CASSTPKDGYSNQPQHF.

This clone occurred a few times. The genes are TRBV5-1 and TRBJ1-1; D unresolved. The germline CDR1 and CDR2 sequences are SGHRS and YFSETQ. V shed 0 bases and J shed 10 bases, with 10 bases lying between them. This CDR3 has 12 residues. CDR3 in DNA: TGCGCCAGCAGCTTGGGGGTAAATGGAGCTTTCTTT. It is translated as CASSLGVNGAFF.

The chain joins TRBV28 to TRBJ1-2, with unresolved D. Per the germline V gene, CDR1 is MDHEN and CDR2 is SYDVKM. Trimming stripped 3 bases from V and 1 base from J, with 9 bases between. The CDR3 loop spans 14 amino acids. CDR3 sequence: CASSFGPDNYGYTF. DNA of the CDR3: TGTGCCAGCAGTTTCGGCCCAGATAACTATGGCTACACCTTC.

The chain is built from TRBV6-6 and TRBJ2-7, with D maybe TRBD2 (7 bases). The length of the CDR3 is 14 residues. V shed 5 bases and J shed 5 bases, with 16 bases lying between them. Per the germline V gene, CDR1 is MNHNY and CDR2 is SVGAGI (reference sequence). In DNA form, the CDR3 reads TGTGCCAGCAGTGCCCCGGGGGCGGGGGACGAGCAGTACTTC. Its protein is CASSAPGAGDEQYF.

CDR3 DNA sequence: TGTGCCAGCAGTGAAGGTCAACTAGCGAACGCACGCGATACGCAGTATTTT. As protein: CASSEGQLANARDTQYF. The chain combines TRBV6-1 with TRBJ2-3; TRBD2 aligns across 7 bases. CDR3 size: 17 residues. J gave up 6 bases and V 1 base, and 13 bases lay outside the gene matches. Per germline, CDR1 MNHNS and CDR2 SASEGT.

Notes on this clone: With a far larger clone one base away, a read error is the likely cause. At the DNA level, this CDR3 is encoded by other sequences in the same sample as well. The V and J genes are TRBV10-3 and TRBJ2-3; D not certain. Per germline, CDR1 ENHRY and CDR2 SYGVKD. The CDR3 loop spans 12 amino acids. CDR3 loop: CASSYGPDTQYF. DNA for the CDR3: TGTGCCAGCAGTTACGGCCCAGATACGCAGTATTTT.

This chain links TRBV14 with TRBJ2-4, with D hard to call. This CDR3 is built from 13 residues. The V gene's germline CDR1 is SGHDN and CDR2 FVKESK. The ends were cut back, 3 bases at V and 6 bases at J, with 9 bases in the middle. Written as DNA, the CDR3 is TGTGCCAGCAGCCATGAGTGGGTAAACATTCAGTACTTC. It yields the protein CASSHEWVNIQYF.

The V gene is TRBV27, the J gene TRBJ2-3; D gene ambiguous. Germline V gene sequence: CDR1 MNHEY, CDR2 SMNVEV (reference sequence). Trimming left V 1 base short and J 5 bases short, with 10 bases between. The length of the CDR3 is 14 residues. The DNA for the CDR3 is TGTGCCAGCAGTTTATTAGGCAGAAAAGATACGCAGTATTTT. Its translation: CASSLLGRKDTQYF.

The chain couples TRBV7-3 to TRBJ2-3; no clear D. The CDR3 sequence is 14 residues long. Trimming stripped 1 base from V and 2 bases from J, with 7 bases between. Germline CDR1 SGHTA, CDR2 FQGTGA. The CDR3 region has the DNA TGTGCCAGCAGCTTAATGGCAAACACAGATACGCAGTATTTT. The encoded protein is CASSLMANTDTQYF. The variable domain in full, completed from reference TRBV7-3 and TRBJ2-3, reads GAGVSQTPSNKVTEKGKYVELRCDPISGHTALYWYRQSLGQGPEFLIYFQGTGAADDSGLPNDRFFAVRPEGSVSTLKIQRTERGDSAVYLCASSLMANTDTQYFGPGTRLTVL.

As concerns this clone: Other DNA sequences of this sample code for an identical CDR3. The CDR3 coding sequence is TGTGCCAGCAGCTTAGTGTCGGAGACCCAGTACTTC. Its protein is CASSLVSETQYF. The gene calls are TRBV7-9 and TRBJ2-5; D not resolved. Germline V gene sequence: CDR1 SEHNR, CDR2 FQNEAQ (reference sequence). This CDR3 is 12 amino acids long. Between the trimmed V and J ends, which lost 1 base and 5 bases, there was a span of 5 bases.

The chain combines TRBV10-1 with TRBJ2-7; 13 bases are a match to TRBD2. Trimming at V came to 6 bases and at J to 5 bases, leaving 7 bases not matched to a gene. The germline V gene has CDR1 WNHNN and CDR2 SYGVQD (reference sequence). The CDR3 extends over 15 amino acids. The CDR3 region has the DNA TGCGCCAGCAGAGAACTAGCGGGAGGGCCCAACGAGCAGTACTTC. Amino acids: CASRELAGGPNEQYF.

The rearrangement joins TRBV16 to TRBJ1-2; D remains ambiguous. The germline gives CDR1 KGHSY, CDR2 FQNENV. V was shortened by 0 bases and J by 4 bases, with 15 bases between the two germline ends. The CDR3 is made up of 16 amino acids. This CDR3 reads CASSQSIQAHSYGYTF. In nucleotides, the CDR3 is TGTGCCAGCAGCCAATCGATCCAAGCCCACAGCTATGGCTACACCTTC.

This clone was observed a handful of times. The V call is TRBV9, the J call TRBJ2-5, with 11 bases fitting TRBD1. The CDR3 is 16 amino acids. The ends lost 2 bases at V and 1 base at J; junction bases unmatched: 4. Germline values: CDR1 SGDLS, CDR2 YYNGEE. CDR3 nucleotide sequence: TGTGCCAGCAGCGTGGGACAGGGGGTCTCCCAAGAGACCCAGTACTTC. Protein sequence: CASSVGQGVSQETQYF.

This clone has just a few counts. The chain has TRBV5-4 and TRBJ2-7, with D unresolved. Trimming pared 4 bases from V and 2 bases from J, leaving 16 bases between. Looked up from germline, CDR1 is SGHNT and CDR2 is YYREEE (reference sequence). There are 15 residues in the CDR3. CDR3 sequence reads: CASSPDSSRAYEQYF. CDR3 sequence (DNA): TGTGCCAGCAGCCCAGATTCCTCTAGGGCCTACGAGCAGTACTTC.

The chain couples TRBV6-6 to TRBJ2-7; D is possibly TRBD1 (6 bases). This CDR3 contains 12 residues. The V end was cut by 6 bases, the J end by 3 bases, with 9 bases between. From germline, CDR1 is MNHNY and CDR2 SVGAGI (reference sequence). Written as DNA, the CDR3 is TGTGCCAGCAGGGACAGAATCTACGAGCAGTACTTC. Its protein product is CASRDRIYEQYF.

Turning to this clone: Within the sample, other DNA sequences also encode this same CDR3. The CDR3 DNA reads TGTGCCAGCAGTTACTCCGCGGGAGGCTCGTACGAGCAGTACTTC. It is translated as CASSYSAGGSYEQYF. This rearrangement joins TRBV6-5 to TRBJ2-7; 8 bases are a match to TRBD2. CDR3 length equals 15 residues. Trimming at V came to 0 bases and at J to 4 bases, leaving 5 bases not matched to a gene. Germline V gene lookup returns CDR1 MNHEY and CDR2 SVGAGI.

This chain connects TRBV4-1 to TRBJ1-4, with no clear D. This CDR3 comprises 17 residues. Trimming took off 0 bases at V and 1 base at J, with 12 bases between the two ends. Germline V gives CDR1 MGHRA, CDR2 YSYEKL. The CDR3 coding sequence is TGCGCCAGCAGCCAAGACAGGAGACCGCTAACTAATGAAAAACTGTTTTTT. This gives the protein CASSQDRRPLTNEKLFF.

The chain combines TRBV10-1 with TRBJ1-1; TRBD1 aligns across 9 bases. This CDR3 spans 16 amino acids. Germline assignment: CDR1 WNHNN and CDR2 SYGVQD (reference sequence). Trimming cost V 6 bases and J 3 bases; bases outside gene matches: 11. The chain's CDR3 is CASRGDRDGPHTEAFF. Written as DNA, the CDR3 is TGCGCCAGCAGGGGGGACAGGGACGGACCCCACACTGAAGCTTTCTTT.

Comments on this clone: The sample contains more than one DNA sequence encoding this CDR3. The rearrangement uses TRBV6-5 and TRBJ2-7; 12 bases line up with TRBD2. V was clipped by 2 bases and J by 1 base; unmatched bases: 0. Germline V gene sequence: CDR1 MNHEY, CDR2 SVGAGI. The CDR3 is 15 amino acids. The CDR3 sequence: CASSYGTSGSYEQYF. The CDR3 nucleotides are TGTGCCAGCAGTTACGGGACTAGCGGGTCCTACGAGCAGTACTTC.

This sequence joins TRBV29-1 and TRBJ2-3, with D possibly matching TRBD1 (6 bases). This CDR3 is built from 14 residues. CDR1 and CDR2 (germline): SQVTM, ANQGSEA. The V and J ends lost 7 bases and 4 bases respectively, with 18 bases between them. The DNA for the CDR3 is TGCAGCGGGGAACCCTATGGACAGCCAGATACGCAGTATTTT. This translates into CSGEPYGQPDTQYF.

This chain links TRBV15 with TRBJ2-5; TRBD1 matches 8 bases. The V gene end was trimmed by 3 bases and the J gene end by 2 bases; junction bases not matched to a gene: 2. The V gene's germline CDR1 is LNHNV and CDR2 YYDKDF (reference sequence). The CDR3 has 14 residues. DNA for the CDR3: TGTGCCACCAGCAGGCGACAGGGGCAAGAGACCCAGTACTTC. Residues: CATSRRQGQETQYF.

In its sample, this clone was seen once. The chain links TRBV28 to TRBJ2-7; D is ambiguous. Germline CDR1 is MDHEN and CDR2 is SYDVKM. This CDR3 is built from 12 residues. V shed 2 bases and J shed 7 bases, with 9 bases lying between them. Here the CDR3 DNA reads TGTGCCAGCAGTTTAAGTAGAAGTGAGCAGTACTTC. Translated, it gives CASSLSRSEQYF.